Each of the 9 T cell receptor beta chains below was sequenced from the same sample in a study of shared clonotypes between healthy human individuals. Assay used: immunoSEQ multiplex PCR; TCRdb lists only in-frame clones, some missing. The sample has about 1.5 million clones, approximately 97% seen once. The specimen sequenced was naive CD4+ T cells sorted from blood. The subset denotes: CD45RA+ positively selected. These receptors came from a man aged 30-40 years in good health.

The genes are TRBV5-1 and TRBJ1-2; the match to TRBD1 covers 8 bases. Germline V gene data show CDR1 as SGHRS and CDR2 as YFSETQ. The CDR3 consists of 15 residues. J lost 4 bases, V lost 0 bases, and 5 bases had no gene match. This chain's CDR3 is CASSLVRTGIYGYTF. For the CDR3, the DNA is TGCGCCAGCAGCTTGGTTAGGACAGGGATCTATGGCTACACCTTC.

CDR3: CASSLERGTEQFF. Written as DNA, the CDR3 is TGTGCCAGCAGCTTAGAGCGGGGGACTGAGCAGTTCTTC. The rearrangement links TRBV11-2 to TRBJ2-1; TRBD2 matches 7 bases. CDR3 length: 13 residues. After removal of 0 bases from V and 9 bases from J, the junction contained 2 bases not matched to a gene. Germline V gene lookup returns CDR1 SGHAT and CDR2 FQNNGV.

CDR3 sequence: CATSRDLGVPNTEAFF. CDR3 nucleotide sequence: TGTGCCACCAGCAGAGATCTCGGGGTTCCGAACACTGAAGCTTTCTTT. The J gene is TRBJ1-1, the V gene TRBV15; no reliable D call. V gave up 0 bases and J gave up 1 base, with 12 bases separating them. Germline V gives CDR1 LNHNV, CDR2 YYDKDF (reference sequence). This CDR3 has 16 residues.

This chain connects TRBV5-1 to TRBJ1-1; perhaps TRBD1 as D (6 bases). This CDR3 has 17 amino acids. Germline V CDR1 and CDR2: SGHRS, YFSETQ. Trimming shortened V by 3 bases and J by 0 bases, and 18 bases separated the two germline ends. The chain's CDR3 is CASSWGSGAVMNTEAFF. The DNA of the CDR3 is TGCGCCAGCAGCTGGGGATCGGGGGCTGTGATGAACACTGAAGCTTTCTTT.

The J gene is TRBJ2-3, the V gene TRBV2, with a possible D match to TRBD2 (6 bases). Germline V CDR1 and CDR2: SNHLY, FYNNEI. The CDR3 runs 13 residues. Between the trimmed V and J ends, which lost 4 bases and 4 bases, there was a span of 9 bases. The CDR3 region is CASSVTSSDTQYF. The CDR3, as DNA: TGTGCCAGCAGTGTTACTAGCTCAGATACGCAGTATTTT.

The V gene is TRBV28, the J gene TRBJ2-2; D gene ambiguous. CDR3 length equals 14 residues. CDR1 is MDHEN and CDR2 is SYDVKM in the germline V gene. V lost 7 bases to trimming and J lost 1 base, with 10 bases between them. In DNA form, the CDR3 reads TGTGCCAGCAAACCACCTCAGAACACCGGGGAGCTGTTTTTT. This gives the protein CASKPPQNTGELFF.

The CDR3 sequence: CASRLGTLYEQYF. The CDR3 coding sequence is TGTGCCAGCCGACTCGGAACCCTCTACGAGCAGTACTTC. The chain has TRBV28 and TRBJ2-7; no reliable D call. V was shortened by 8 bases and J by 3 bases, with 14 bases between the two germline ends. This CDR3 comprises 13 residues. Germline loops: CDR1 MDHEN, CDR2 SYDVKM.

J is TRBJ1-5 and V is TRBV10-3; D possibly corresponds to TRBD1 (6 bases). This CDR3 is 13 amino acids long. Between the trimmed V and J ends, which lost 6 bases and 1 base, there was a span of 7 bases. Germline V gene data show CDR1 as ENHRY and CDR2 as SYGVKD. In DNA form, the CDR3 reads TGTGCCATCAGGACAGGCAGCAATCAGCCCCAGCATTTT. It codes for CAIRTGSNQPQHF.

In regard to this clone: Other DNA sequences of this sample code for an identical CDR3. The chain links TRBV6-1 to TRBJ1-5; no firm D call. The CDR3 is 15 amino acids. Per germline, CDR1 MNHNS and CDR2 SASEGT. Trimming left V 1 base short and J 3 bases short, with 10 bases between. DNA of the CDR3: TGTGCCAGCAGTGAAGGTCAAGGGTACAATCAGCCCCAGCATTTT. It codes for CASSEGQGYNQPQHF.